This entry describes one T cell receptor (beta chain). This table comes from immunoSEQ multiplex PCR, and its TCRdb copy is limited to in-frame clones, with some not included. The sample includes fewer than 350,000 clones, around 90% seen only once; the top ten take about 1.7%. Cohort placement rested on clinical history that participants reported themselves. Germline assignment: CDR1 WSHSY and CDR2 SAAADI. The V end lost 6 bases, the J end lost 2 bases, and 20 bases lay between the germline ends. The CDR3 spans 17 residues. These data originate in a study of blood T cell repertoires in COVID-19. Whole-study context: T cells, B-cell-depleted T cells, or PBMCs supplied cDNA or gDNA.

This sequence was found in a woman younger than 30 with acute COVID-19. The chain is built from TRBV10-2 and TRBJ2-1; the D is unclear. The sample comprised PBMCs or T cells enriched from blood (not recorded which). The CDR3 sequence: CASSLPPEPTPYNEQFF. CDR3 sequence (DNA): TGCGCCAGCAGCCTACCCCCGGAGCCCACCCCCTACAATGAGCAGTTCTTC.